This T cell receptor (beta chain) emerged from a study of shared clonotypes between healthy human individuals. Positively selected for CCR7, the CD45RO-negative cells used as naive CD8 cells excluded terminally differentiated effector memory CD45RA+ cells. From germline, CDR1 is MGHRA and CDR2 YSYEKL. The CDR3 is 15 residues long. V lost 4 bases, J lost 4 bases, and 10 bases stayed unmatched. Profiling relied on immunoSEQ multiplex PCR, and the TCRdb table lists in-frame clones only, not all of them. Among 2 million to 2.5 million clones, around 96% were seen once, and the ten largest hold around 1.1%.

The sequence came from a man younger than 30 in good health. Sequencing used naive CD8+ T cells sorted from blood. The rearrangement joins TRBV4-1 to TRBJ2-7, with TRBD1 identical over 7 bases. CDR3 in DNA: TGCGCCAGCAGCCGATCCGGGACAGATACATACGAGCAGTACTTC. Its translation is CASSRSGTDTYEQYF.